Below, 24 T cell receptor beta chains from the same sample are listed, as sequenced in a study of blood T cell repertoires in COVID-19. Only in-frame clones appear in the TCRdb table, and some are missing; sequencing was by immunoSEQ multiplex PCR. Here the sample spans some 150,000 clones, almost 80% being singletons. Sequenced sample: peripheral blood. Receptors originate from a man in his fifties or sixties with active or convalescent COVID-19.

This sequence joins TRBV6-5 and TRBJ2-7, with 11 bases fitting TRBD2. This CDR3 spans 14 amino acids. In germline, CDR1 is MNHEY, CDR2 SVGAGI. Unmatched junction bases numbered 6, after V lost 7 bases and J lost 4 bases. CDR3 bases: TGTGCCAGCACCCTACTAGCGGGAGTATACGAGCAGTACTTC. This codes for CASTLLAGVYEQYF.

V usage is TRBV6-2 or TRBV6-3 and J usage is TRBJ1-5; D is unclear. This CDR3 contains 15 residues. Per the germline V gene, CDR1 is MNHEY and CDR2 is SVGEGT. V was clipped by 5 bases and J by 2 bases, with 13 bases between them. CDR3 sequence (DNA): TGTGCCAGCAGTCAACTCTCCTTAGGCAATCAGCCCCAGCATTTT. It is translated as CASSQLSLGNQPQHF.

This clone came up once. This rearrangement joins TRBV5-1 to TRBJ1-6, with D unclear. The CDR3 contains 16 residues. Trimming took off 1 base at V and 0 bases at J, with 8 bases between the two ends. Germline loops: CDR1 SGHRS, CDR2 YFSETQ. CDR3 sequence reads: CASSLLQSSYNSPLHF. The CDR3 coding sequence is TGCGCCAGCAGCTTGTTACAGAGCTCCTATAATTCACCCCTCCACTTT.

The gene calls are TRBV7-2 and TRBJ1-5; D is undetermined. Germline V lookup: CDR1 SGHTA, CDR2 FQGNSA. The ends were cut back, 5 bases at V and 1 base at J, with 12 bases in the middle. The CDR3 extends over 15 amino acids. CDR3 loop: CASSPDPRSNQPQHF. For the CDR3, the DNA is TGTGCCAGCAGCCCCGACCCGAGGAGCAATCAGCCCCAGCATTTT.

About this clone itself: At one boundary the junction diverges from the germline segment, which might be a read error. The chain has TRBV18 and TRBJ1-4; D is perhaps TRBD1 (6 bases). Germline CDR1 reads KGHSH; CDR2 reads LQKENI. The CDR3 loop spans 15 amino acids. This chain's CDR3 is CATSGELDRNEKLFF. As DNA, the CDR3 is TGTGCCACCTCAGGGGAACTCGACAGGAATGAAAAACTGTTTTTT. Drawing the rest from reference TRBV18 and TRBJ1-4, the complete variable domain is NAGVMQNPRHLVRRRGQEARLRCSPMKGHSHVYWYRQLPEEGLKFMVYLQKENIIDESGMPKERFSAEFPKEGPSILRIQQVVRGDSAAYFCATSGELDRNEKLFFGSGTQLSVL.

Written as DNA, the CDR3 is TGTGCCAGCAGCCTAACCCGGGACAGGGCGAGTTCACCCCTCCACTTT. Its protein product is CASSLTRDRASSPLHF. V is TRBV7-2 and J is TRBJ1-6; 9 bases match TRBD1. CDR1 is SGHTA, CDR2 FQGNSA, per germline. The trim removed 5 bases at V and 9 bases at J, leaving 11 bases unmatched. The CDR3 has 16 amino acids.

The chain carries TRBV3-1 (or the pseudogene TRBV3-2) and TRBJ1-6, with D hard to call. Germline values: CDR1 LGHDT, CDR2 YNNKEL (reference sequence). Deletions cut 1 base from V and 4 bases from J, with 11 bases between. This CDR3 contains 16 residues. In DNA form, the CDR3 reads TGTGCCAGCAGCCAAGGTCAACAGATGTATAATTCACCCCTCCACTTT. Translating it yields CASSQGQQMYNSPLHF.

Of note for this clone: Distinct nucleotide sequences in the sample also encode this CDR3. The chain recombines TRBV5-1 with TRBJ2-2; 8 bases match TRBD2. V trimming: 1 base; J trimming: 1 base; junction bases outside the gene matches: 0. The CDR3 is 15 amino acids. In germline, CDR1 is SGHRS, CDR2 YFSETQ. CDR3 region: CASSLTSGNTGELFF. The CDR3 nucleotides are TGCGCCAGCAGCTTGACTAGCGGGAACACCGGGGAGCTGTTTTTT.

The CDR3 DNA reads as TGTGCCAGCAGCCCCCGCCCGGGCTACGAGCAGTACTTC. Translation gives CASSPRPGYEQYF. This rearrangement joins TRBV27 to TRBJ2-7; D is unresolved. The CDR3 covers 13 residues. In germline, CDR1 is MNHEY, CDR2 SMNVEV (reference sequence). Deletions cut 6 bases from V and 3 bases from J, with 12 bases between.

This clone was detected only once. This rearrangement joins TRBV4-1 to TRBJ1-1; D is uncertain. Germline CDR1 and CDR2: MGHRA and YSYEKL. Trimming pared 3 bases from V and 0 bases from J, leaving 8 bases between. The CDR3 runs 14 residues. This CDR3 reads CASSQNRLNTEAFF. The CDR3 DNA is TGCGCCAGCAGCCAGAACCGGTTGAACACTGAAGCTTTCTTT.

This clone was seen just once. The J gene is TRBJ2-5, the V gene TRBV7-9; TRBD2 matches at 7 bases. Trimming removed 1 base from V and 0 bases from J; junction bases left unmatched: 5. This CDR3 region has 16 residues. The germline V gene has CDR1 SEHNR and CDR2 FQNEAQ (reference sequence). The CDR3 here is CASSLGLADYQETQYF. DNA for the CDR3: TGTGCCAGCAGCTTAGGGCTAGCGGACTACCAAGAGACCCAGTACTTC.

The chain uses TRBV19 and TRBJ1-5, with 8 bases matching TRBD1. Germline V gene lookup returns CDR1 LNHDA and CDR2 SQIVND (reference sequence). The CDR3 totals 14 residues. J was trimmed by 9 bases and V by 0 bases; bases with no gene match: 4. The chain's CDR3 is CASSIDRGQVPQHF. The CDR3 DNA is TGTGCCAGTAGTATAGACAGGGGGCAGGTGCCCCAGCATTTT.

The V gene is TRBV5-1, the J gene TRBJ2-7; 10 nucleotides align to TRBD1. Germline V lookup: CDR1 SGHRS, CDR2 YFSETQ. The CDR3 loop spans 16 amino acids. Unmatched junction bases numbered 8, after V lost 3 bases and J lost 2 bases. CDR3 in amino acids: CASSSPGQGTPYEQYF. DNA of the CDR3: TGCGCCAGCAGCTCTCCGGGACAGGGGACCCCCTACGAGCAGTACTTC.

In the case of this clone: A much larger clone differs from this one at a single base, so this may be a read error. The chain recombines TRBV11-2 with TRBJ2-7; TRBD2 is a possible D gene (7 bases). From germline, CDR1 is SGHAT and CDR2 FQNNGV. Trimming took 5 bases from V and 6 from J, leaving 11 bases between them. This CDR3 spans 12 amino acids. CDR3 loop: CASSGGGGEQYF. Written as DNA, the CDR3 is TGTGCCAGCAGCGGGGGAGGGGGCGAGCAGTACTTC. Variable domain in full (rest from reference TRBV11-2 and TRBJ2-7): EAGVAQSPRYKIIEKRQSVAFWCNPISGHATLYWYQQILGQGPKLLIQFQNNGVVDDSQLPKDRFSAERLKGVDSTLKIQPAKLEDSAVYLCASSGGGGEQYFGPGTRLTVT.

This clone was detected only once. The chain joins TRBV7-6 to TRBJ2-7; 7 nucleotides align to TRBD2. The trim removed 6 bases at V and 3 bases at J, leaving 11 bases unmatched. This CDR3 comprises 15 residues. In germline, CDR1 is SGHVS, CDR2 FNYEAQ. This CDR3 reads CASSELGEGRYEQYF. Written as DNA, the CDR3 is TGTGCCAGCAGTGAACTGGGGGAGGGACGCTACGAGCAGTACTTC.

Remarks on this clone: Other DNA variants within this sample encode the same CDR3. CDR3 in DNA: TGCGCCAGCAGCTTGGAGCGGGGGAACACTGAAGCTTTCTTT. Translating gives CASSLERGNTEAFF. This chain uses TRBV5-1 with TRBJ1-1; no clear D gene. The V gene's germline CDR1 is SGHRS and CDR2 YFSETQ. V shed 0 bases and J shed 1 base, with 7 bases lying between them. The CDR3 extends over 14 amino acids.

This chain joins TRBV24-1 and TRBJ2-1; TRBD1 agrees at 7 bases. Trimming removed 1 base from V and 6 bases from J; junction bases left unmatched: 2. This CDR3 region has 14 residues. Germline V gene lookup returns CDR1 KGHDR and CDR2 SFDVKD. CDR3: CATSDLAGGNEQFF. DNA of the CDR3: TGTGCCACCAGTGATTTAGCAGGGGGCAATGAGCAGTTCTTC.

This sequence joins TRBV28 and TRBJ1-5; 8 bases match TRBD1. CDR3 length equals 15 residues. Trimming at V came to 5 bases and at J to 6 bases, leaving 9 bases not matched to a gene. Germline V gene lookup returns CDR1 MDHEN and CDR2 SYDVKM. The CDR3 DNA reads as TGTGCCAGCAGTCGCGACAGGGGAAATGGTCAGCCCCAGCATTTT. It yields the protein CASSRDRGNGQPQHF. Supplemented by reference TRBV28 and TRBJ1-5, the full variable domain reads DVKVTQSSRYLVKRTGEKVFLECVQDMDHENMFWYRQDPGLGLRLIYFSYDVKMKEKGDIPEGYSVSREKKERFSLILESASTNQTSMYLCASSRDRGNGQPQHFGDGTRLSIL.

Notes on this clone: Since no conserved phenylalanine or tryptophan closes the CDR3, a read error is the likely cause. The DNA is left out, because the CDR3 cannot be placed on it with certainty; the CDR3 is given as TCRdb lists it. J is TRBJ1-2 and V is TRBV5-1; no DNA check was done on the table's D call, TRBD1. The CDR3 contains 16 residues when both ends are counted. Germline assignment: CDR1 SGHRS and CDR2 YFSETQ. The CDR3 region is CASSLPNRRGQADSSR.

The chain has TRBV24-1 and TRBJ1-1; 7 nucleotides agree with TRBD1. The V gene end was trimmed by 9 bases and the J gene end by 0 bases; junction bases not matched to a gene: 6. The CDR3 is 14 amino acids. Germline V gene lookup returns CDR1 KGHDR and CDR2 SFDVKD. The CDR3 nucleotides read TGTGCCACCCGGACAGGCAACATGAACACTGAAGCTTTCTTT. It encodes CATRTGNMNTEAFF.

This clone was detected once. This sequence joins TRBV24-1 and TRBJ1-4, with 7 bases lining up with TRBD1. Germline V lookup: CDR1 KGHDR, CDR2 SFDVKD. V gave up 4 bases and J gave up 3 bases; unmatched junction bases: 4. This CDR3 region has 15 residues. The chain's CDR3 is CATSETGSANEKLFF. In DNA form, the CDR3 reads TGTGCCACCAGTGAGACAGGGAGTGCTAATGAAAAACTGTTTTTT.

The gene calls are TRBV27 and TRBJ2-3; 13 positions agree with TRBD2. Germline-derived CDR1 and CDR2 are MNHEY and SMNVEV (reference sequence). The trim removed 5 bases at V and 4 bases at J, leaving 6 bases unmatched. This CDR3 has 16 residues. The CDR3 region is CASSTGTSGMADTQYF. CDR3 sequence (DNA): TGTGCCAGCAGTACCGGGACTAGCGGGATGGCAGATACGCAGTATTTT.

This clone was seen repeatedly, ten times or more. V is TRBV7-9 and J is TRBJ1-1; D possibly corresponds to TRBD1 (5 bases). Between the trimmed V and J ends, which lost 2 bases and 3 bases, there was a span of 19 bases. Germline CDR1 and CDR2: SEHNR and FQNEAQ (reference sequence). The CDR3 extends over 17 amino acids. The CDR3 bases are TGTGCCAGCAGCTTACCCCGGATAGACAGTCGGGACACTGAAGCTTTCTTT. Amino acids: CASSLPRIDSRDTEAFF. The variable domain in full, with the rest retrieved from reference TRBV7-9 and TRBJ1-1, is DTGVSQNPRHKITKRGQNVTFRCDPISEHNRLYWYRQTLGQGPEFLTYFQNEAQLEKSRLLSDRFSAERPKGSFSTLEIQRTEQGDSAMYLCASSLPRIDSRDTEAFFGQGTRLTVV.

The rearrangement joins TRBV3-1 (or the pseudogene TRBV3-2) to TRBJ1-3; TRBD1 agrees at 7 bases. This CDR3 contains 15 residues. CDR1 and CDR2 (germline): LGHDT, YNNKEL (reference sequence). V shed 2 bases and J 4 bases; nucleotides not matched to a gene: 5. CDR3 nucleotides: TGTGCCAGCAGCCAACTGGGGACAGAAGGAAACACCATATATTTT. It yields the protein CASSQLGTEGNTIYF.